This T cell receptor (beta chain) was sequenced in a study of T-cell memory formation after mild COVID-19. Whole-study findings and limits: A subset of responding clones appeared in pre-infection memory, suggesting cross-reactive memory joined.

This clonotype was seen ten or more times. Its specificity is unknown. Trimming took 5 bases from V and 6 from J; bases not matched to a gene: 4. The germline CDR1 and CDR2 sequences are DFQATT and SNEGSKA (reference sequence). This CDR3 has 14 amino acids. TCR alpha and TCR beta cDNA libraries with sample barcodes and UMIs came from 5'RACE using constant-segment primers. TCRdb used MiXCR to reprocess the 5' RACE reads, holding one entry per CDR3 protein. The sample lists some 350,000 distinct CDR3 sequences; over 10% were seen once. V usage is TRBV20-1 and J usage is TRBJ2-1; 13 bases align to TRBD2. This sequence was found in a man between 18 and 29 years old who had mild COVID-19 (a few samples of this study predate the infection). Cell type and time point are not known. The specimen sequenced was PBMCs or a T cell subset sorted from them (not recorded which). The CDR3 is CSAGLAGATNEQFF. The CDR3 DNA follows: TGCAGTGCTGGACTAGCGGGGGCGACCAATGAGCAGTTCTTC.